This T cell receptor beta chain was recorded in a study of shared clonotypes between healthy human individuals. Points from the study as a whole: Researchers found naive subsets generally carried larger estimated richness than memory subsets. Several donors held 5% to 5.5% of naive CD4 clonotypes in common.

Assay used: immunoSEQ multiplex PCR; TCRdb lists only in-frame clones, some missing. The profile covers under 2,500,000 clones, with approximately 95% appearing a single time and less than 0.15% taken by the ten largest. The investigators split CD4+ cells into a CD45RA+ naive subset and a CD45RA-negative memory subset. The length of the CDR3 is 15 residues. Germline V CDR1 and CDR2: SSHAT, FNYEAQ (reference sequence). Details on this clone: What it recognizes is unknown. One junction end does not reproduce the germline sequence, and a read error may be involved.

The V gene is TRBV7-7, the J gene TRBJ2-5; no definite D call. The source is a man younger than 35 in good health. The sequenced material came from naive CD4+ T cells sorted from blood. Subset specified: CD45RA+ positively selected. CDR3 DNA sequence: TGTGCTAGCAGCCCGAACTCCCAGCCTCAAGAGACCCAGTACTTC. Its translation is CASSPNSQPQETQYF.